This note documents a single TCR beta chain sequence. Its antigen is currently not known. No base qualities exist here, and no much larger clone lies one base off it. Spanning cysteine to phenylalanine, the CDR3 consists of 10 amino acids. Only CDR3 DNA is held: 30 bases, read in frame from base 1. Trimming at the junction amounts to 6 bases on V and 3 bases on J, and the germline ends lie 5 bases apart. Taken from the germline V gene, the CDR1 and CDR2 loops are SQVTM and ANQGSEA. RNA was extracted using the RNeasy kit, and roughly 0.45 to 1 ug of the RNA was reverse transcribed with random hexamers. TCR beta CDR3 regions were amplified with the immunoSEQ multiplex PCR assay covering 54 Vbeta and 13 Jbeta segments. To correct PCR amplification bias, a synthetic template baseline was used for both primer optimization and computational correction. Processing in the source paper ran as follows. Reads were annotated to V, D and J genes according to IMGT and were analyzed with immunoSEQ Analyzer, with only productive sequences retained. Clonality was computed as one minus Shannon entropy normalized by log2 of the number of productive unique sequences. For each patient and control, public and private clones were evaluated among the 100 most prevalent clones. Clones were defined as Susac-specific when absent from the healthy and MS cohorts, from over 950 published viral clones and from other ImmuneACCESS disease sequences. The public reads were quality trimmed at Q25 with fastp and then assembled into clones with MiXCR by TCRdb, keeping productive beta chains. All rows with the same CDR3 protein become a single entry with the most common DNA and genes. The V and J calls reflect TCRdb's pipeline rather than the authors' work. The sample table holds a few hundred thousand distinct CDR3 sequences, of which approximately 90% were seen once. The ten most abundant clones make up around 0.15% of the sample.

This sample was taken from a study of CD8 T cells in Susac syndrome (dated by TCRdb to about 2019). Context from the whole study: Repertoire sequencing was used to test whether CD8+ T cell activation and differentiation in Susac syndrome was antigen driven. CD8+ T cell repertoire clonality was compared between about a dozen healthy donors, approximately 14 Susac syndrome patients and 15 or so multiple sclerosis patients.

Peripheral blood CD8+ and CD4+ T cells from healthy donors, Susac syndrome patients and multiple sclerosis patients were profiled using high-throughput TCR beta sequencing. The multiple sclerosis controls were treatment-naive patients who had stable or active relapsing-remitting disease and met the revised McDonald criteria. Bulk CD8+ and CD4+ T cells were purified by magnetic negative isolation, while CD8+ TEMRA cells were enriched using FACS. Blood was drawn into EDTA tubes, processed within 24 hours, and PBMCs were isolated by density gradient centrifugation. PBMCs intended for TCR sequencing were cryopreserved in liquid nitrogen and were subsequently thawed in a 37 degrees C water bath. A purity of at least 90% was achieved for sorted or isolated CD4+, CD8+ and CD8+ TEMRA cells. Study-level results and caveats: The TCR sequencing and HLA analysis was acknowledged to have included a relatively small number of individuals.

The sample comprised CD8+ T cells from PBMCs. The rearranged segments are TRBV29-1 and TRBJ1-1, with the identity of the D gene unclear. The receptor's source is a human donor with multiple sclerosis. The nucleotides are TGCAGCGTAAGGTACACTGAAGCTTTCTTT. This is translated as CSVRYTEAFF.